Listed below are T cell receptor beta chains from one sample, sequenced in a study of T cell responses to AZD1222 COVID-19 vaccine. Here immunoSEQ multiplex PCR was the method, and the copy in TCRdb shows in-frame clones only, minus some. The sample holds roughly 40,000 clones, 88% seen once. This specimen consisted of peripheral blood, obtained 28 days after the second dose of the MenACWY control vaccine. The receptor source for this set is an adult who received the MenACWY meningococcal vaccine as a control. The conserved cysteine and the conserved F or W are not part of the CDR3 here. Part of the rows lack a size; the others show once, few, many or a class for expanded clones.

V gene: TRBV10-3
J gene: TRBJ2-5
clone size: .
CDR3 protein: AIRLDSSTETQY

V gene: TRBV30
J gene: TRBJ1-1
clone size: .
CDR3 protein: ASTQGGDTEAF

V gene: TRBV12-5
J gene: TRBJ1-6
clone size: .
CDR3 protein: ASGLVPTTGSPLH

V gene: TRBV28
J gene: TRBJ2-2
clone size: .
CDR3 protein: ASRPGQITGELF

V gene: TRBV5-6
J gene: TRBJ1-2
clone size: .
CDR3 protein: ASSFYRGAYT

V gene: TRBV19
J gene: TRBJ1-1
clone size: .
CDR3 protein: ASSSGHRNTEAF

V gene: TRBV28
J gene: TRBJ2-2
clone size: .
CDR3 protein: ASSLRGYRLTGELF

V gene: TRBV18
J gene: TRBJ2-3
clone size: .
CDR3 protein: ASSPTGGFHTDTQY

V gene: TRBV30
J gene: TRBJ2-3
clone size: .
CDR3 protein: AWSVEPGGLDTQY

V gene: TRBV5-1
J gene: TRBJ2-5
clone size: once
CDR3 protein: ASSPWTGGKTQY

V gene: TRBV7-9
J gene: TRBJ2-5
clone size: .
CDR3 protein: ASSRGTGRETQY

V gene: TRBV9
J gene: TRBJ2-7
clone size: .
CDR3 protein: ASSVGYDSYEQY

V gene: TRBV5-1
J gene: TRBJ2-3
clone size: .
CDR3 protein: ASSLSSQDTDTQY

V gene: TRBV21-1
J gene: TRBJ2-1
clone size: .
CDR3 protein: ASSRIGELNEQF

V gene: TRBV5-5
J gene: TRBJ1-1
clone size: .
CDR3 protein: ASSLEPRALTEAF

V gene: TRBV2
J gene: TRBJ2-1
clone size: .
CDR3 protein: ASSDWASGGNEQF

V gene: TRBV11-1
J gene: TRBJ2-2
clone size: .
CDR3 protein: ASSSYKAGTGELF